This is a list of T cell receptor beta chains from one sample in a study of beta chain features in type 1 diabetes. Clones were read by immunoSEQ multiplex PCR, and TCRdb kept only the in-frame ones, dropping some. This table has 250,000 to 300,000 clones, approximately 8% appearing once. Material for sequencing was central memory CD4+ T cells from blood. Receptor source: a woman younger than 30 in good health. Both conserved end residues are part of each CDR3. D genes are given only for firm matches. Clone size is stated in some rows and not others, as once, few, many or a class when expanded.

j_call: TRBJ2-3; clone_size: few; v_call: TRBV5-1; d_call: .; cdr3_aa: CASFSGTAITDTQYF; cdr3_nt: TGCGCCAGCTTCTCGGGGACGGCGATCACAGATACGCAGTATTTT
j_call: TRBJ1-2; clone_size: .; v_call: TRBV5-6; d_call: .; cdr3_aa: CASSSGIPYGYTF; cdr3_nt: TGTGCCAGCAGCTCCGGGATACCCTATGGCTACACCTTC
j_call: TRBJ1-1; clone_size: few; v_call: TRBV6-6; d_call: .; cdr3_aa: CASRYPLGRRVEAFF; cdr3_nt: TGTGCCAGCAGATACCCCCTGGGACGGAGGGTTGAAGCTTTCTTT
j_call: TRBJ1-2; clone_size: .; v_call: TRBV30; d_call: .; cdr3_aa: CAWSAHSGYGGYTF; cdr3_nt: TGTGCCTGGAGTGCCCATTCAGGGTATGGAGGCTACACCTTC
j_call: TRBJ2-3; clone_size: few; v_call: TRBV6-6; d_call: .; cdr3_aa: CASSPGRSFTDTQYF; cdr3_nt: TGTGCCAGCAGCCCGGGTCGATCGTTCACAGATACGCAGTATTTT
j_call: TRBJ2-1; clone_size: few; v_call: TRBV21-1; d_call: .; cdr3_aa: CASSKDLYRGFHNEQFF; cdr3_nt: TGTGCCAGCAGCAAAGATCTATACAGGGGTTTCCACAATGAGCAGTTCTTC
j_call: TRBJ1-5; clone_size: .; v_call: TRBV18; d_call: .; cdr3_aa: CASSPAGLYQPQHF; cdr3_nt: TGTGCCAGCTCACCGGCAGGCCTCTATCAGCCCCAGCATTTT
j_call: TRBJ2-1; clone_size: few; v_call: TRBV10-3; d_call: TRBD2; cdr3_aa: CAIRRLAGGAANEQFF; cdr3_nt: TGTGCCATCAGAAGACTAGCGGGGGGTGCAGCAAATGAGCAGTTCTTC
j_call: TRBJ1-3; clone_size: few; v_call: TRBV19; d_call: TRBD1; cdr3_aa: CASSNRGNSGNTIYF; cdr3_nt: TGTGCCAGTAGTAACAGGGGAAACTCTGGAAACACCATATATTTT
j_call: TRBJ2-3; clone_size: .; v_call: TRBV9; d_call: .; cdr3_aa: CASSVVSGVTDTQYF; cdr3_nt: TGTGCCAGCAGCGTAGTATCCGGGGTCACAGATACGCAGTATTTT
j_call: TRBJ1-6; clone_size: .; v_call: TRBV7-8; d_call: .; cdr3_aa: CASSLVSVVRGYSPLHF; cdr3_nt: TGTGCCAGCAGCTTAGTATCGGTCGTCAGGGGCTATTCACCCCTCCACTTT
j_call: TRBJ2-3; clone_size: .; v_call: TRBV7-9; d_call: .; cdr3_aa: CASSLVPTDTQYF; cdr3_nt: TGTGCCAGCAGCTTAGTTCCCACAGATACGCAGTATTTT
j_call: TRBJ2-5; clone_size: few; v_call: TRBV29-1; d_call: .; cdr3_aa: CSVAQGPQETQYF; cdr3_nt: TGCAGCGTTGCTCAGGGTCCTCAAGAGACCCAGTACTTC
j_call: TRBJ2-7; clone_size: few; v_call: TRBV18; d_call: TRBD2; cdr3_aa: CASSPPGLAGGSDEQYF; cdr3_nt: TGTGCCAGCTCACCACCGGGACTAGCGGGAGGGTCTGATGAGCAGTACTTC
j_call: TRBJ2-2; clone_size: few; v_call: TRBV6-5; d_call: TRBD1; cdr3_aa: CASSYGTVNTGELFF; cdr3_nt: TGTGCCAGCAGTTATGGGACAGTGAACACCGGGGAGCTGTTTTTT
j_call: TRBJ2-5; clone_size: few; v_call: TRBV9; d_call: TRBD1; cdr3_aa: CASSVVGTGKETQYF; cdr3_nt: TGTGCCAGCAGCGTAGTTGGGACAGGGAAAGAGACCCAGTACTTC
j_call: TRBJ1-4; clone_size: few; v_call: TRBV7-9; d_call: .; cdr3_aa: CASSLTNEKLFF; cdr3_nt: TGTGCCAGCAGCTTAACTAATGAAAAACTGTTTTTT
j_call: TRBJ1-2; clone_size: many; v_call: TRBV9; d_call: .; cdr3_aa: CASSVGDYGYTF; cdr3_nt: TGTGCCAGCAGCGTAGGGGACTATGGCTACACCTTC
j_call: TRBJ1-1; clone_size: few; v_call: TRBV5-1; d_call: TRBD1; cdr3_aa: CASNQGAALNTEAFF; cdr3_nt: TGCGCCAGCAACCAGGGGGCGGCTCTGAACACTGAAGCTTTCTTT
j_call: TRBJ2-5; clone_size: few; v_call: TRBV7-6; d_call: TRBD1; cdr3_aa: CASSLRGQGPGETQYF; cdr3_nt: TGTGCCAGCAGCTTGCGTGGACAGGGGCCGGGAGAGACCCAGTACTTC
j_call: TRBJ1-1; clone_size: .; v_call: TRBV5-1; d_call: .; cdr3_aa: CASSFDRNTEAFF; cdr3_nt: TGCGCCAGCAGCTTTGACAGGAACACTGAAGCTTTCTTT
j_call: TRBJ2-5; clone_size: .; v_call: TRBV7-9; d_call: .; cdr3_aa: CASSLTSGAGIETQYF; cdr3_nt: TGTGCCAGCAGCTTAACGTCAGGGGCCGGCATAGAGACCCAGTACTTC
j_call: TRBJ2-7; clone_size: many; v_call: TRBV5-1; d_call: .; cdr3_aa: CASSLGDLYEQYF; cdr3_nt: TGCGCCAGCAGCTTGGGGGACCTCTACGAGCAGTACTTC
j_call: TRBJ2-1; clone_size: few; v_call: TRBV7-9; d_call: TRBD1; cdr3_aa: CASRTGGRNEQFF; cdr3_nt: TGTGCCAGCAGGACAGGGGGACGCAATGAGCAGTTCTTC
j_call: TRBJ2-5; clone_size: .; v_call: TRBV4-1; d_call: .; cdr3_aa: CASSQGFRGASETQYF; cdr3_nt: TGCGCCAGCAGCCAAGGTTTCCGGGGGGCCTCTGAGACCCAGTACTTC
j_call: TRBJ1-2; clone_size: few; v_call: TRBV4-2; d_call: TRBD1; cdr3_aa: CASSTRDRYGYTF; cdr3_nt: TGTGCCAGCTCGACCCGGGACAGATATGGCTACACCTTC
j_call: TRBJ1-1; clone_size: many; v_call: TRBV7-9; d_call: .; cdr3_aa: CASTRWDTEAFF; cdr3_nt: TGTGCCAGCACCCGGTGGGACACTGAAGCTTTCTTT
j_call: TRBJ1-1; clone_size: few; v_call: TRBV4-3; d_call: TRBD1; cdr3_aa: CASSQDVSTGTGGVFF; cdr3_nt: TGCGCCAGCAGCCAAGATGTAAGCACCGGGACAGGGGGCGTCTTCTTT
j_call: TRBJ2-3; clone_size: few; v_call: TRBV18; d_call: TRBD2; cdr3_aa: CASSLGLAGPDTQYF; cdr3_nt: TGTGCCAGCTCACTGGGACTAGCGGGCCCAGATACGCAGTATTTT
j_call: TRBJ1-2; clone_size: .; v_call: TRBV9; d_call: TRBD1; cdr3_aa: CASSPRDRGYTF; cdr3_nt: TGTGCCAGCAGCCCTCGGGACAGGGGCTACACCTTC
j_call: TRBJ2-5; clone_size: .; v_call: TRBV5-4; d_call: .; cdr3_aa: CASSKRGYQETQYF; cdr3_nt: TGTGCCAGCAGTAAACGGGGCTACCAAGAGACCCAGTACTTC
j_call: TRBJ1-2; clone_size: many; v_call: TRBV14; d_call: .; cdr3_aa: CASSLSNHGYTF; cdr3_nt: TGTGCCAGCAGCCTATCAAATCATGGCTACACCTTC
j_call: TRBJ2-2; clone_size: .; v_call: TRBV5-4; d_call: .; cdr3_aa: CASSLAGGIRTGELFF; cdr3_nt: TGTGCCAGCAGCTTGGCCGGAGGGATTCGTACCGGGGAGCTGTTTTTT
j_call: TRBJ2-4; clone_size: .; v_call: TRBV30; d_call: TRBD1; cdr3_aa: CAWSGTSRQGRLDIQYF; cdr3_nt: TGTGCCTGGAGTGGAACTTCCAGACAGGGGCGTCTGGACATTCAGTACTTC
j_call: TRBJ1-4; clone_size: few; v_call: TRBV5-6; d_call: .; cdr3_aa: CASSSTQGGQEKLFF; cdr3_nt: TGTGCCAGCAGCTCAACCCAGGGAGGACAGGAAAAACTGTTTTTT
j_call: TRBJ1-2; clone_size: few; v_call: TRBV14; d_call: .; cdr3_aa: CASSQEQRSPTYGYTF; cdr3_nt: TGTGCCAGCAGCCAAGAACAGAGAAGCCCCACTTATGGCTACACCTTC
j_call: TRBJ2-1; clone_size: .; v_call: TRBV29-1; d_call: .; cdr3_aa: CSAPGPPEQFF; cdr3_nt: TGCAGCGCCCCAGGGCCCCCTGAGCAGTTCTTC